The rows below give T cell receptor beta chains drawn from one sample of a study of blood T cell repertoires in COVID-19. The method was immunoSEQ multiplex PCR; TCRdb's version includes in-frame clones alone and lacks a portion of them. The table shows about 11,000 clones, with over 70% occurring only once. Sequenced sample: peripheral blood. The origin of the receptors is a human donor in a cohort sampled during active COVID-19. CDR3s include the opening cysteine and the closing phenylalanine or tryptophan. The D gene is left open where the match is weak. Clone size is stated in some rows and not others, as once, few, many or a class when expanded.

V: TRBV7-6; size: -; J: TRBJ2-7; D: -; DNA: TGTGCCAGCAGCTTAGCGCGGGGAAGGGAGCAGTACTTC; CDR3: CASSLARGREQYF
V: TRBV5-1; size: once; J: TRBJ2-2; D: TRBD2; DNA: TGCGCCAGCAGCTTGGCGCCGGCGGGAGCCGGGGAGCTGTTTTTT; CDR3: CASSLAPAGAGELFF
V: TRBV30; size: -; J: TRBJ2-7; D: TRBD2; DNA: TGTGCCTGGAGCGTTTTTTCCCCTATGACTAGCGGGAGATACGAGCAGTACTTC; CDR3: CAWSVFSPMTSGRYEQYF
V: TRBV6-5; size: -; J: TRBJ2-7; D: -; DNA: TGTGCCAGCATCTTTACAGGGTCTCTGGGGGAGCAGTACTTC; CDR3: CASIFTGSLGEQYF
V: TRBV20-1; size: -; J: TRBJ2-5; D: -; DNA: TGCAGTGCTAGTATGGAGCCCAAAGCAGGGAACGGGGAGACCCAGTACTTC; CDR3: CSASMEPKAGNGETQYF
V: TRBV7-8; size: -; J: TRBJ1-1; D: -; DNA: TGTGCCAGCAGCTTCTTAACTCAGGCGAACACTGAAGCTTTCTTT; CDR3: CASSFLTQANTEAFF
V: TRBV10-3; size: -; J: TRBJ2-7; D: -; DNA: TGTGCCATCAGTGATTCCCCCAAGGGAGGCTCCTACGAGCAGTACTTC; CDR3: CAISDSPKGGSYEQYF
V: TRBV6-2/TRBV6-3; size: -; J: TRBJ2-7; D: TRBD2; DNA: TGTGCCAGCAGTCCCGCCGGGACTAGCGGGATTCGGTTTCGGTACGAGCAGTACTTC; CDR3: CASSPAGTSGIRFRYEQYF
V: TRBV19; size: -; J: TRBJ2-5; D: -; DNA: TGTGCCAGTAGTATAGCAAGGTCCGGGAGAAGAGAGACCCAGTACTTC; CDR3: CASSIARSGRRETQYF
V: TRBV18; size: -; J: TRBJ1-1; D: TRBD1; DNA: TGTGCCAGCTCACCCGCAGGGACAGGGAACACTGAAGCTTTCTTT; CDR3: CASSPAGTGNTEAFF
V: TRBV5-1; size: -; J: TRBJ2-3; D: TRBD2; DNA: TGCGCCAGCAGACTAGCGGGAGGGCCCTCGGGAGATACGCAGTATTTT; CDR3: CASRLAGGPSGDTQYF
V: TRBV11-2; size: -; J: TRBJ2-1; D: TRBD2; DNA: TGTGCCAGCAGCTCTACCGGGGCGGGAGGGTACAATGAGCAGTTCTTC; CDR3: CASSSTGAGGYNEQFF
V: TRBV7-9; size: -; J: TRBJ1-2; D: TRBD1; DNA: TGTGCCAGCAGCCCCGCCCCCAGGGGGACCTTC; CDR3: CASSPAPRGTF
V: TRBV14; size: -; J: TRBJ1-2; D: -; DNA: TGTGCCAGCAGCCCGTGGACAGCCGGTAGCTATGGCTACACCTTC; CDR3: CASSPWTAGSYGYTF
V: TRBV2; size: -; J: TRBJ2-7; D: TRBD2; DNA: TGTGCCAGCAGGGTCGGCCTAGCGGGAAACGGGTACGAGCAGTACTTC; CDR3: CASRVGLAGNGYEQYF
V: TRBV6-5; size: -; J: TRBJ2-3; D: TRBD1; DNA: TGTGCCAGCAGCCGGACAGGAAGAGATACGCAGTATTTT; CDR3: CASSRTGRDTQYF
V: TRBV28; size: -; J: TRBJ1-2; D: -; DNA: TGTGCCAGCAGTAACCCGGGGGGGCTCTATGGCTACACCTTC; CDR3: CASSNPGGLYGYTF
V: TRBV11-2; size: -; J: TRBJ2-1; D: -; DNA: TGTGCCAGCAGCTCGCTCCGACTAGAACACAATGAGCAGTTCTTC; CDR3: CASSSLRLEHNEQFF
V: TRBV5-4; size: -; J: TRBJ2-5; D: -; DNA: TGTGCCAGCAGCGCGGGACAGAGGCGTGGTGACCAGTACTTC; CDR3: CASSAGQRRGDQYF
V: TRBV4-2; size: -; J: TRBJ1-3; D: -; DNA: TGTGCCAGCAGCCAGGACAGAAAAAACACCATATATTTT; CDR3: CASSQDRKNTIYF
V: TRBV4-2; size: -; J: TRBJ2-2; D: TRBD2; DNA: TGTGCCAGCAGCCAAGAAGGACTAGCCGTCGGGGAGCTGTTTTTT; CDR3: CASSQEGLAVGELFF
V: TRBV29-1; size: -; J: TRBJ1-3; D: -; DNA: TGCAGCGTTACAGGGAACTCTGGAAACACCATATATTTT; CDR3: CSVTGNSGNTIYF
V: TRBV28; size: once; J: TRBJ1-2; D: -; DNA: TGTGCCAGCACCATAGGCGGAGGAACTAACTATGGCTACACCTTC; CDR3: CASTIGGGTNYGYTF
V: TRBV3-1/TRBV3-2; size: -; J: TRBJ1-2; D: -; DNA: TGTGCCAGCAGCCAAGATATAACAGGAGCCTATGGCTACACCTTC; CDR3: CASSQDITGAYGYTF
V: TRBV5-6; size: -; J: TRBJ1-5; D: -; DNA: TGTGCCAGCAGCTTGGACATGGGCCTTAGCAATCAGCCCCAGCATTTT; CDR3: CASSLDMGLSNQPQHF
V: TRBV19; size: -; J: TRBJ1-5; D: TRBD1; DNA: TGTGCCAGCGGAGGACAGGCTAGCAATCAGCCCCAGCATTTT; CDR3: CASGGQASNQPQHF
V: TRBV4-3; size: -; J: TRBJ2-3; D: -; DNA: TGCGCCAGCAGCCAAGCCCAGAACGGGGGAGATACGCAGTATTTT; CDR3: CASSQAQNGGDTQYF
V: TRBV4-1; size: -; J: TRBJ2-3; D: -; DNA: TGCGCCAGCAGCCAAGCCAAGACAGGCTCTAGCACAGATACGCAGTATTTT; CDR3: CASSQAKTGSSTDTQYF
V: TRBV2; size: -; J: TRBJ2-1; D: TRBD2; DNA: TGTGCCAGCAGTGGTCCCACGGGAGGAACCTACAATGAGCAGTTCTTC; CDR3: CASSGPTGGTYNEQFF
V: TRBV29-1; size: -; J: TRBJ1-2; D: TRBD1; DNA: TGCAGCGTTTCCAGGGGGCTCGGCTATGGCTACACCTTC; CDR3: CSVSRGLGYGYTF
V: TRBV19; size: -; J: TRBJ2-7; D: TRBD1; DNA: TGTGCCAGTAGTATTTTAGGGGCACAGGGGGTCTACGAGCAGTACTTC; CDR3: CASSILGAQGVYEQYF